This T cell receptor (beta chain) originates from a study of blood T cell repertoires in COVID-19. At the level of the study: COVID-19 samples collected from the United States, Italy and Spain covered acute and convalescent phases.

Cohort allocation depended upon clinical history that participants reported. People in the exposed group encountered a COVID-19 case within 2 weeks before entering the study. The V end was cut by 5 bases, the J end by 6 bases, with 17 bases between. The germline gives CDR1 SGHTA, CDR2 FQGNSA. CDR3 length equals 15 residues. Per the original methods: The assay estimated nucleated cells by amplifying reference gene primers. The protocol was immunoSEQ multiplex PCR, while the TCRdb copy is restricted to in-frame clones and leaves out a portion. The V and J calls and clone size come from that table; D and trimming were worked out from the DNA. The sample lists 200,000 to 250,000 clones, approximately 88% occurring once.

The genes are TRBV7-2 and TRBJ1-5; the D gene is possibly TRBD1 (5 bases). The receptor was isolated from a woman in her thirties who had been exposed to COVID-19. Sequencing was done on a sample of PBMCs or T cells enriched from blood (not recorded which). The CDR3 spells CASSAGWVQGQPQHF. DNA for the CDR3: TGTGCCAGCAGCGCCGGCTGGGTTCAGGGTCAGCCCCAGCATTTT. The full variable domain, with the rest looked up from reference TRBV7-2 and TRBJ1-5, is GAGVSQSPSNKVTEKGKDVELRCDPISGHTALYWYRQSLGQGLEFLIYFQGNSAPDKSGLPSDRFSAERTGGSVSTLTIQRTQQEDSAVYLCASSAGWVQGQPQHFGDGTRLSIL.